Below are 16 T cell receptor beta chains sequenced from a single sample in a study of OX40 agonist ivuxolimab in advanced cancers. Libraries came from the immunoSEQ multiplex PCR assay. Sourced from immuneACCESS, this table was stored by TCRdb with only in-frame sequences that have V and J called. A share of the clones is absent; for the studies checked, an unresolved V gene accounts for under half, and the remainder has no known explanation. Counted in this sample were tens of thousands of clones; about 90% of them appeared once. The top ten hold approximately 1.5% of the sample. This material consisted of CD4+ or CD8+ T cells sorted from blood, taken in a trial of the OX40 agonist ivuxolimab. The receptor source for this set is an adult with an advanced solid tumor such as melanoma, head and neck, liver or kidney cancer.

The chain is built from TRBV7-3 and TRBJ2-1; tentative D call: TRBD2 (6 bases). V lost 1 base, J lost 6 bases, and 16 bases lay in between. This CDR3 contains 16 residues. Germline V lookup: CDR1 SGHTA, CDR2 FQGTGA. The CDR3 DNA reads as TGTGCCAGCAGCTTAAGCCCGGGACTCGCGGCCAATGAGCAGTTCTTC. Amino acid sequence: CASSLSPGLAANEQFF.

This chain joins TRBV19 and TRBJ1-2, with D hard to call. The CDR3 is made up of 13 amino acids. The V and J ends lost 6 bases and 7 bases respectively, with 15 bases between them. In germline, CDR1 is LNHDA, CDR2 SQIVND (reference sequence). The CDR3 spells CASRPGPGAGYTF. The DNA of the CDR3 is TGTGCCAGTAGACCCGGGCCCGGAGCTGGCTACACCTTC.

The chain employs TRBV6-5 and TRBJ1-1; tentative D call: TRBD1 (5 bases). V was clipped by 0 bases and J by 0 bases, with 8 bases between them. CDR3 length: 15 residues. Germline V lookup: CDR1 MNHEY, CDR2 SVGAGI. In nucleotides, the CDR3 is TGTGCCAGCAGTTACTCAGGGGTCTTGAACACTGAAGCTTTCTTT. As protein: CASSYSGVLNTEAFF.

The chain joins TRBV29-1 to TRBJ2-1, with a weak D call TRBD1 (6 bases). V lost 5 bases to trimming and J lost 9 bases, with 14 bases between them. The CDR3 contains 12 residues. CDR1 SQVTM and CDR2 ANQGSEA come from the germline V gene. The CDR3 bases are TGCAGCGTTACCCGACAGGTTGGTGAGCAGTTCTTC. Protein sequence: CSVTRQVGEQFF.

The chain links TRBV6-1 to TRBJ1-5, with TRBD1 matching 9 bases. The CDR3 covers 15 residues. Germline V gene lookup returns CDR1 MNHNS and CDR2 SASEGT. V gave up 2 bases and J gave up 7 bases; unmatched junction bases: 6. The CDR3 DNA is TGTGCCAGCAGTGAATTTACAGGGGGCGGCCAGCCCCAGCATTTT. Translated, it gives CASSEFTGGGQPQHF.

This rearrangement joins TRBV2 to TRBJ1-4; D remains ambiguous. The V end lost 8 bases, the J end lost 8 bases, and 15 bases lay between the germline ends. Germline assignment: CDR1 SNHLY and CDR2 FYNNEI. The CDR3 sequence is 13 residues long. The CDR3 here is CASQRDMREKLFF. The DNA for the CDR3 is TGTGCCAGCCAGAGGGATATGCGGGAAAAACTGTTTTTT. Supplemented by reference TRBV2 and TRBJ1-4, the full variable domain reads EPEVTQTPSHQVTQMGQEVILRCVPISNHLYFYWYRQILGQKVEFLVSFYNNEISEKSEIFDDQFSVERPDGSNFTLKIRSTKLEDSAMYFCASQRDMREKLFFGSGTQLSVL.

This chain joins TRBV7-9 and TRBJ2-7; 9 nucleotides line up with TRBD2. V shed 5 bases and J 0 bases; nucleotides not matched to a gene: 8. CDR3 length: 16 residues. Germline assignment: CDR1 SEHNR and CDR2 FQNEAQ (reference sequence). CDR3 nucleotides: TGTGCCAGCAGCCCAATAGCGGGAGCCCGCTCCTACGAGCAGTACTTC. It specifies CASSPIAGARSYEQYF.

This rearrangement joins TRBV5-1 to TRBJ2-4, with 9 bases matching TRBD1. Losses at the gene ends were 0 bases for V and 8 bases for J; bases not matched to a gene: 3. Germline V gene lookup returns CDR1 SGHRS and CDR2 YFSETQ. The CDR3 length is 14 residues. CDR3 residues: CASSLVQGAYIQYF. The CDR3 coding sequence is TGCGCCAGCAGCTTGGTACAGGGGGCATACATTCAGTACTTC.

The genes are TRBV5-1 and TRBJ2-6, with D hard to call. V dropped 2 bases and J dropped 0 bases, with 3 bases sitting between them. CDR3 length equals 14 residues. Germline V gives CDR1 SGHRS, CDR2 YFSETQ. DNA for the CDR3: TGCGCCAGCAGCTTTCCCTCTGGGGCCAACGTCCTGACTTTC. It encodes CASSFPSGANVLTF.

The CDR3 sequence is CASSPVSVGSYEQYF. For the CDR3, the DNA is TGTGCCAGCTCACCAGTCTCCGTCGGTAGCTACGAGCAGTACTTC. The chain is built from TRBV18 and TRBJ2-7; D remains unclear. Germline V CDR1 and CDR2: KGHSH, LQKENI. The CDR3 has 15 residues. The V end lost 2 bases, the J end lost 3 bases, and 14 bases lay between the germline ends.

This sequence joins TRBV7-2 and TRBJ2-3; the match to TRBD1 covers 8 bases. The CDR3 contains 15 residues. The germline CDR1 and CDR2 sequences are SGHTA and FQGNSA. J lost 0 bases, V lost 2 bases, and 1 base had no gene match. CDR3 coding DNA: TGTGCCAGCAGCTTACGGACAGGGAGCACAGATACGCAGTATTTT. Translating gives CASSLRTGSTDTQYF.

This chain links TRBV7-9 with TRBJ1-1; TRBD1 is a possible D gene (5 bases). Trimming left V 2 bases short and J 8 bases short, with 9 bases between. The CDR3 extends over 12 amino acids. Looked up from germline, CDR1 is SEHNR and CDR2 is FQNEAQ (reference sequence). CDR3 DNA sequence: TGTGCCAGCAGCTTACCTGCAGGGGAAGCTTTCTTT. It yields the protein CASSLPAGEAFF.

This chain uses TRBV11-2 with TRBJ2-1; D is uncertain. The V end was cut by 1 base, the J end by 0 bases, with 16 bases between. Germline lookup yields CDR1 SGHAT and CDR2 FQNNGV. The length of the CDR3 is 18 residues. The CDR3 DNA reads as TGTGCCAGCAGCTTAGTCCCATCAGCAGGCCTCTCCTACAATGAGCAGTTCTTC. It is translated as CASSLVPSAGLSYNEQFF.

This chain uses TRBV7-9 with TRBJ1-4; the D gene is possibly TRBD1 (5 bases). Germline V gives CDR1 SEHNR, CDR2 FQNEAQ (reference sequence). With 5 bases removed from V and 0 bases from J, the gap between germline ends came to 13 bases. CDR3 size: 16 residues. The CDR3 nucleotides are TGTGCCAGCAGCAATAGACAGTATGCAACTAATGAAAAACTGTTTTTT. As protein: CASSNRQYATNEKLFF. Based on the CDR3 plus reference TRBV7-9 and TRBJ1-4, the full variable domain is DTGVSQNPRHKITKRGQNVTFRCDPISEHNRLYWYRQTLGQGPEFLTYFQNEAQLEKSRLLSDRFSAERPKGSFSTLEIQRTEQGDSAMYLCASSNRQYATNEKLFFGSGTQLSVL.

The rearrangement uses TRBV7-9 and TRBJ2-7; D remains ambiguous. Germline CDR1 and CDR2: SEHNR and FQNEAQ (reference sequence). This CDR3 is built from 15 residues. With 1 base removed from V and 2 bases from J, the gap between germline ends came to 12 bases. CDR3 amino acids: CASSLGRSLPYEQYF. The CDR3 DNA reads TGTGCCAGCAGCTTAGGAAGAAGTCTTCCCTACGAGCAGTACTTC. The variable domain in full, with the rest retrieved from reference TRBV7-9 and TRBJ2-7, is DTGVSQNPRHKITKRGQNVTFRCDPISEHNRLYWYRQTLGQGPEFLTYFQNEAQLEKSRLLSDRFSAERPKGSFSTLEIQRTEQGDSAMYLCASSLGRSLPYEQYFGPGTRLTVT.

The chain's CDR3 is CASRGYRNTEAFF. The CDR3 DNA sequence: TGTGCCAGCAGAGGCTACAGGAACACTGAAGCTTTCTTT. The chain combines TRBV6-1 with TRBJ1-1; the D is unclear. Germline assignment: CDR1 MNHNS and CDR2 SASEGT. V gave up 6 bases and J gave up 1 base, with 9 bases separating them. The CDR3 has 13 residues.